The 31 T cell receptor beta chains below all came from one sample that was sequenced in a study of OX40 agonist ivuxolimab in advanced cancers. Repertoires were generated with immunoSEQ multiplex PCR, while TCRdb's copy carries only in-frame clones and drops some. The sample has tens of thousands of clones; 85% to 95% are singletons. The sample here was CD4+ or CD8+ T cells sorted from blood, taken in a trial of the OX40 agonist ivuxolimab. The receptors stem from an adult with an advanced solid tumor such as melanoma, head and neck, liver or kidney cancer.

This chain links TRBV5-4 with TRBJ1-2; D perhaps matches TRBD1 (5 bases). The CDR3 length is 14 residues. The V gene lost 2 bases and the J gene lost 2 bases, with 10 bases spanning the gap. CDR1 is SGHNT and CDR2 is YYREEE in the germline V gene (reference sequence). CDR3 in DNA: TGTGCCAGCAGCTTTATGGGGCAGAACTATGGCTACACCTTC. It codes for CASSFMGQNYGYTF.

This clone turned up a few times. The CDR3 loop reads CASSDRGTEAFF. In DNA form, the CDR3 reads TGTGCCAGTAGTGACAGGGGCACTGAAGCTTTCTTT. The chain is built from TRBV19 and TRBJ1-1, with 8 nucleotides matching TRBD1. This CDR3 has 12 residues. V lost 5 bases to trimming and J lost 4 bases; unmatched junction nucleotides: 0. Germline V gene sequence: CDR1 LNHDA, CDR2 SQIVND (reference sequence).

The chain recombines TRBV10-2 with TRBJ1-3; 10 bases agree with TRBD1. V shed 4 bases and J 4 bases; nucleotides not matched to a gene: 4. Per germline, CDR1 WSHSY and CDR2 SAAADI. The CDR3 runs 15 residues. The CDR3 DNA follows: TGCGCCAGCAGTGGCGACAGGGGGCCGGGAAACACCATATATTTT. Amino acids: CASSGDRGPGNTIYF.

The rearrangement links TRBV13 to TRBJ2-3; D is unclear. Looked up from germline, CDR1 is PRHDT and CDR2 is FYEKMQ (reference sequence). V dropped 4 bases and J dropped 4 bases, with 21 bases sitting between them. This CDR3 comprises 17 residues. CDR3 amino acids: CASSSNSGSPGPDTQYF. DNA for the CDR3: TGTGCCAGCAGCTCAAATTCCGGGTCTCCCGGTCCAGATACGCAGTATTTT.

The chain couples TRBV5-6 to TRBJ2-3; D unresolved. There are 13 residues in the CDR3. CDR1 is SGHDT, CDR2 YYEEEE, per germline. Trimming took off 0 bases at V and 1 base at J, with 3 bases between the two ends. The CDR3 nucleotides read TGTGCCAGCAGCTTGGACGGCACAGATACGCAGTATTTT. Encoded protein: CASSLDGTDTQYF.

The rearrangement uses TRBV9 and TRBJ2-1, with 13 nucleotides matching TRBD2. Trimming at V came to 4 bases and at J to 4 bases, leaving 8 bases not matched to a gene. The germline V gene encodes CDR1 SGDLS and CDR2 YYNGEE. This CDR3 is built from 17 residues. Here the CDR3 DNA reads TGTGCCAGCAGCCCGCAACTAGCGGGAGGGAGTTACAATGAGCAGTTCTTC. Its translation is CASSPQLAGGSYNEQFF. Using reference TRBV9 and TRBJ2-1 for the parts outside the CDR3, the full variable domain is DSGVTQTPKHLITATGQRVTLRCSPRSGDLSVYWYQQSLDQGLQFLIQYYNGEERAKGNILERFSAQQFPDLHSELNLSSLELGDSALYFCASSPQLAGGSYNEQFFGPGTRLTVL.

This rearrangement joins TRBV2 to TRBJ1-4; the match to TRBD1 covers 12 bases. Per the germline V gene, CDR1 is SNHLY and CDR2 is FYNNEI. Trimming cost V 9 bases and J 15 bases; bases outside gene matches: 14. This CDR3 has 14 amino acids. CDR3 DNA: TGTGCCAGTCGGTCCGGGACAGGGGGCCTTTCAGTGTTTTTT. This translates into CASRSGTGGLSVFF. Supplemented by reference TRBV2 and TRBJ1-4, the full variable domain reads EPEVTQTPSHQVTQMGQEVILRCVPISNHLYFYWYRQILGQKVEFLVSFYNNEISEKSEIFDDQFSVERPDGSNFTLKIRSTKLEDSAMYFCASRSGTGGLSVFFGSGTQLSVL.

This chain connects TRBV5-6 to TRBJ2-1; weak D call: TRBD2 (6 bases). V was trimmed by 4 bases and J by 6 bases, leaving 8 bases between them. The CDR3 has 12 amino acids. CDR1 is SGHDT and CDR2 is YYEEEE in the germline V gene. Here the CDR3 DNA reads TGTGCCAGCAGCGGGGGGTCCAATGAGCAGTTCTTC. This codes for CASSGGSNEQFF.

The rearrangement uses TRBV27 and TRBJ2-6; TRBD1 aligns across 9 bases. Germline lookup yields CDR1 MNHEY and CDR2 SMNVEV (reference sequence). The ends lost 5 bases at V and 0 bases at J; junction bases unmatched: 20. The CDR3 runs 22 residues. The CDR3 reads CASSPTSPIQGAGASGANVLTF. DNA of the CDR3: TGTGCCAGCAGTCCGACTTCCCCGATACAGGGGGCGGGGGCCTCTGGGGCCAACGTCCTGACTTTC.

The CDR3 reads CASKGGITYNEQFF. CDR3 DNA sequence: TGTGCCAGCAAGGGCGGGATCACCTACAATGAGCAGTTCTTC. V usage is TRBV2 and J usage is TRBJ2-1, with D possibly matching TRBD2 (6 bases). Germline assignment: CDR1 SNHLY and CDR2 FYNNEI. This CDR3 has 14 amino acids. The V and J ends lost 7 bases and 2 bases respectively, with 12 bases between them.

V is TRBV5-4 and J is TRBJ2-7; D is unclear. The CDR3 loop spans 14 amino acids. Germline V CDR1 and CDR2: SGHNT, YYREEE (reference sequence). V was clipped by 3 bases and J by 4 bases, with 14 bases between them. CDR3 loop: CASSYHGPDYEQYF. The CDR3 coding sequence is TGTGCCAGCAGCTACCACGGACCCGATTACGAGCAGTACTTC.

This clone was seen just once. V usage is TRBV4-1 and J usage is TRBJ2-1; D not resolved. The CDR3 runs to 12 residues. Deletions cut 3 bases from V and 3 bases from J, with 3 bases between. Per the germline V gene, CDR1 is MGHRA and CDR2 is YSYEKL. CDR3 region: CASSQDYNEQFF. The CDR3 DNA is TGCGCCAGCAGCCAGGACTACAATGAGCAGTTCTTC.

V is TRBV4-3 and J is TRBJ2-7; TRBD2 matches 12 bases. The V and J ends lost 0 bases and 4 bases, in that order; junction bases with no gene match: 13. The CDR3 spans 19 residues. Germline V gene data show CDR1 as LGHNA and CDR2 as YSLEER. DNA for the CDR3: TGCGCCAGCAGCCAAGATCTCACCCCTAGCGGGAGGGTCTCTTACGAGCAGTACTTC. Translating gives CASSQDLTPSGRVSYEQYF.

The chain has TRBV29-1 and TRBJ1-1; 10 positions agree with TRBD1. The ends lost 0 bases at V and 0 bases at J; junction bases unmatched: 13. Germline-derived CDR1 and CDR2 are SQVTM and ANQGSEA. The CDR3 runs to 19 residues. CDR3 nucleotides: TGCAGCGTTGAAGATTATAGTACCCGGACAGGGGGGCTGAACACTGAAGCTTTCTTT. This gives the protein CSVEDYSTRTGGLNTEAFF.

The chain carries TRBV9 and TRBJ2-1; D may match TRBD1 or TRBD2 (6 bases each). CDR1 SGDLS and CDR2 YYNGEE come from the germline V gene. Trimming removed 0 bases at V and 8 bases at J, with 12 bases between. The CDR3 loop spans 14 amino acids. CDR3 bases: TGTGCCAGCAGCGTAGGAGGGGGGCTCGATGAGCAGTTCTTC. Amino acids: CASSVGGGLDEQFF.

The chain joins TRBV4-3 to TRBJ1-2; possibly TRBD1 for D (6 bases). V shed 1 base and J shed 3 bases, with 18 bases lying between them. Germline V gene sequence: CDR1 LGHNA, CDR2 YSLEER. The CDR3 sequence is 17 residues long. CDR3 sequence: CASSQVGGAGMYYGYTF. As DNA, the CDR3 is TGCGCCAGCAGCCAAGTTGGGGGGGCAGGGATGTACTATGGCTACACCTTC.

This clone was counted a single time. The gene calls are TRBV25-1 and TRBJ1-1; tentative D call: TRBD1 (5 bases). The CDR3 sequence is 11 residues long. The V gene's germline CDR1 is MGHDK and CDR2 SYGVNS. Trimming took 6 bases from V and 6 from J, leaving 8 bases between them. CDR3 DNA: TGTGCCAGCAGACAGGCTTCTGAAGCTTTCTTT. Its protein product is CASRQASEAFF.

This clone was recorded once. The chain employs TRBV11-1 and TRBJ2-5, with TRBD1 identical over 9 bases. Losses at the gene ends were 5 bases for V and 4 bases for J; bases not matched to a gene: 8. This CDR3 is 15 amino acids long. Germline V gives CDR1 SGHAT, CDR2 FQDESV (reference sequence). DNA of the CDR3: TGTGCCAGCAGCGCCAAACAGGGGGCTTTAGAGACCCAGTACTTC. Amino acid sequence: CASSAKQGALETQYF.

The rearrangement links TRBV5-5 to TRBJ2-1, with TRBD2 matching over 9 bases. CDR1 is SGHKS, CDR2 YYEKEE, per germline (reference sequence). The CDR3 consists of 14 residues. With 3 bases clipped from V and 8 bases from J, the junction kept 6 bases outside the gene matches. The CDR3 spells CASSYSGRGYEQFF. The CDR3 nucleotides read TGTGCCAGCAGCTATAGCGGGAGAGGATATGAGCAGTTCTTC. The whole variable domain, filled in from reference TRBV5-5 and TRBJ2-1, reads DAGVTQSPTHLIKTRGQQVTLRCSPISGHKSVSWYQQVLGQGPQFIFQYYEKEERGRGNFPDRFSARQFPNYSSELNVNALLLGDSALYLCASSYSGRGYEQFFGPGTRLTVL.

This rearrangement joins TRBV19 to TRBJ1-1; TRBD1 is a possible D gene (5 bases). This CDR3 has 17 residues. Trimming removed 2 bases at V and 2 bases at J, with 18 bases between. Per the germline V gene, CDR1 is LNHDA and CDR2 is SQIVND (reference sequence). The CDR3, as DNA: TGTGCCAGTAGTATAACTTGGACAACCGCCTTTAACACTGAAGCTTTCTTT. It yields the protein CASSITWTTAFNTEAFF.

The chain carries TRBV27 and TRBJ1-2; D uncertain. Trimming removed 6 bases from V and 1 base from J, with 18 bases in between. This CDR3 is built from 16 residues. Germline CDR1 MNHEY, CDR2 SMNVEV (reference sequence). CDR3 sequence reads: CASRSRGRGFNYGYTF. The CDR3 bases are TGTGCCAGCAGATCCCGGGGTAGAGGTTTTAACTATGGCTACACCTTC.

On this clone: This sample includes further DNA sequences coding for the same CDR3. V usage is TRBV27 and J usage is TRBJ2-7, with D possibly matching TRBD1 (6 bases). V was cut by 2 bases and J by 2 bases, with 7 bases left in between. Germline V gives CDR1 MNHEY, CDR2 SMNVEV (reference sequence). This CDR3 spans 13 amino acids. The CDR3 DNA follows: TGTGCCAGCAGTTTAAACAGGGCCTACGAGCAGTACTTC. As protein: CASSLNRAYEQYF.

On this clone itself: The junction differs from germline at one of its ends, possibly a read error. The CDR3 DNA reads TGCGTCAGCAGCTTTGCTAGCGGCTCCTACAATGAGCAGTTCTTC. Translated, it gives CVSSFASGSYNEQFF. This chain joins TRBV5-1 and TRBJ2-1, with 7 nucleotides matching TRBD2. The CDR3 consists of 15 residues. Germline V lookup: CDR1 SGHRS, CDR2 YFSETQ.

The chain uses TRBV5-1 and TRBJ2-2; D gene ambiguous. The CDR3 extends over 13 amino acids. CDR1 SGHRS and CDR2 YFSETQ come from the germline V gene. V shed 0 bases and J shed 6 bases, with 6 bases lying between them. CDR3 amino acids: CASSLAGPGELFF. CDR3 DNA sequence: TGCGCCAGCAGCTTGGCCGGGCCCGGGGAGCTGTTTTTT.

This chain uses TRBV7-3 with TRBJ2-3; 7 nucleotides agree with TRBD2. V shed 5 bases and J 0 bases; nucleotides not matched to a gene: 11. This CDR3 is 17 amino acids long. Germline CDR1 reads SGHTA; CDR2 reads FQGTGA. The chain's CDR3 is CASSQSELATSTDTQYF. The CDR3 nucleotides read TGTGCCAGCAGCCAGTCGGAACTAGCGACTAGCACAGATACGCAGTATTTT.

The chain recombines TRBV11-3 with TRBJ1-4; D gene uncertain. CDR3 length: 16 amino acids. CDR1 and CDR2 (germline): SGHNT, YENEEA. The ends were cut back, 5 bases at V and 3 bases at J, with 16 bases in the middle. The CDR3 loop is CASSPGVVDSNEKLFF. CDR3 in DNA: TGTGCCAGCAGCCCCGGGGTGGTGGACTCTAATGAAAAACTGTTTTTT.

This sequence joins TRBV28 and TRBJ2-7; D may be TRBD2 (5 bases). Germline V gene lookup returns CDR1 MDHEN and CDR2 SYDVKM. This CDR3 region has 14 residues. V gave up 3 bases and J gave up 5 bases, with 14 bases separating them. CDR3 coding DNA: TGTGCCAGCAGTTTCATCAGTGGGAGCGACGAGCAGTACTTC. The encoded protein is CASSFISGSDEQYF. Looking up the rest from reference TRBV28 and TRBJ2-7 gives the full variable domain: DVKVTQSSRYLVKRTGEKVFLECVQDMDHENMFWYRQDPGLGLRLIYFSYDVKMKEKGDIPEGYSVSREKKERFSLILESASTNQTSMYLCASSFISGSDEQYFGPGTRLTVT.

This chain joins TRBV28 and TRBJ2-7, with D maybe TRBD1 (6 bases). V shed 1 base and J shed 6 bases, with 13 bases lying between them. The CDR3 runs to 14 residues. CDR1 and CDR2 from the germline V gene are MDHEN and SYDVKM. The CDR3 spells CASSLYRVNTEQYF. CDR3 coding DNA: TGTGCCAGCAGTTTATACAGGGTCAACACCGAGCAGTACTTC.

V and J are TRBV10-1 and TRBJ2-7; D ambiguous. The CDR3 runs 11 residues. Trimming took off 11 bases at V and 5 bases at J, with 13 bases between the two ends. CDR1 and CDR2 (germline): WNHNN, SYGVQD (reference sequence). The CDR3 spells CAQRVLHEQYF. CDR3 in DNA: TGCGCCCAAAGGGTTTTGCACGAGCAGTACTTC.

The gene calls are TRBV18 and TRBJ2-7; 10 nucleotides agree with TRBD2. Germline V gene lookup returns CDR1 KGHSH and CDR2 LQKENI. This CDR3 region has 16 residues. V lost 3 bases, J lost 3 bases, and 8 bases stayed unmatched. Here the CDR3 DNA reads TGTGCCAGCTCACCGGGGGCTAGCGGGAGCCACTACGAGCAGTACTTC. It is translated as CASSPGASGSHYEQYF. Using reference TRBV18 and TRBJ2-7 for the parts outside the CDR3, the full variable domain is NAGVMQNPRHLVRRRGQEARLRCSPMKGHSHVYWYRQLPEEGLKFMVYLQKENIIDESGMPKERFSAEFPKEGPSILRIQQVVRGDSAAYFCASSPGASGSHYEQYFGPGTRLTVT.

The chain has TRBV2 and TRBJ1-2; 7 bases map to TRBD1. Germline V CDR1 and CDR2: SNHLY, FYNNEI. This CDR3 has 12 residues. Trimming removed 10 bases from V and 5 bases from J; junction bases left unmatched: 7. CDR3 in DNA: TGTGCCATTCCGGGACAGTCTTATGGCTACACCTTC. Translated, it gives CAIPGQSYGYTF.